Listed below are T cell receptor beta chains from one sample, sequenced in a study of T cell responses to AZD1222 COVID-19 vaccine. The data were produced by immunoSEQ multiplex PCR, yet TCRdb's version contains in-frame clones alone and is incomplete. The sample has tens of thousands of clones; approximately 88% are singletons. The sequencing used peripheral blood, collected on day 0 of AZD1222 vaccination. The receptors were sampled from an adult in good health. CDR3s include the opening cysteine and the closing phenylalanine or tryptophan. Fields, in order: V gene, clone size, J gene, D gene, CDR3 DNA, CDR3 protein. D genes are given only for firm matches. Rows may omit the clone size; those that give it use once, few, many or a size class.

TRBV18	-	TRBJ2-2	TRBD2	TGTGCCAGCTCACCATGGACTAGCGGGAGCACCGGGGAGCTGTTTTTT	CASSPWTSGSTGELFF
TRBV7-2	-	TRBJ1-4	-	TGTGCCAGCAGCAGGGGGGGGAATGAAAAACTGTTTTTT	CASSRGGNEKLFF
TRBV19	-	TRBJ2-7	TRBD1	TGTGCCAGTAGTATTACAGGGGAAATCCAGTACTTC	CASSITGEIQYF
TRBV28	-	TRBJ1-6	-	TGTGCCACCCCTGGCCAGGGACATAATTCACCCCTCCACTTT	CATPGQGHNSPLHF
TRBV2	-	TRBJ1-1	-	TGTGCCAGCAGTGACCCACGGGCAGGGAGAGACACTGAAGCTTTCTTT	CASSDPRAGRDTEAFF
TRBV3-1/TRBV3-2	-	TRBJ1-5	-	TGTGCCAGCAGCCAAGGAGTGGGAAGCAATCAGCCCCAGCATTTT	CASSQGVGSNQPQHF
TRBV7-2	few	TRBJ1-2	-	TGTGCCGTCCGGGGCAGCTATGGCTACACCTTC	CAVRGSYGYTF
TRBV29-1	-	TRBJ1-4	TRBD1	TGCAGCGTGGGGGACAGTAATGAAAAACTGTTTTTT	CSVGDSNEKLFF
TRBV15	-	TRBJ2-3	-	TGTGCCACCAGCAGAGATGAGCCCGCTCAGTATTTT	CATSRDEPAQYF
TRBV6-1	-	TRBJ2-3	-	TGTGCCAGCAGTGAAGGTCTCTCTTGGAACACAGATACGCAGTATTTT	CASSEGLSWNTDTQYF
TRBV2	once	TRBJ2-4	-	TGTGCCAGCGTTACAGGGAGAGCCAAAAACATTCAGTACTTC	CASVTGRAKNIQYF
TRBV3-1/TRBV3-2	-	TRBJ1-5	-	TGTGCCAGCAGCCAAGACTATAGCAATCAGCCCCAGCATTTT	CASSQDYSNQPQHF
TRBV5-4	-	TRBJ1-5	-	TGTGCCAGCAGCTCCCAGGGGATGAATCAGCCCCAGCATTTT	CASSSQGMNQPQHF
TRBV7-3	-	TRBJ1-1	-	TGTGCCAGCAGCTCAGACGGAGTGAACACTGAAGCTTTCTTT	CASSSDGVNTEAFF
TRBV5-4	-	TRBJ2-1	TRBD2	TGTGCCAGCAGCGTCTCGCCCGGGACTAGCTATGAGCAGTTCTTC	CASSVSPGTSYEQFF
TRBV12-3/TRBV12-4	-	TRBJ2-7	TRBD2	TGTGCCAGCAGACTAGCGGGGTTCGTGGAGCAGTACTTC	CASRLAGFVEQYF
TRBV30	-	TRBJ1-1	-	TGTGCTTGTACAGGGTGGATGAACACTGAAGCTTTCTTT	CACTGWMNTEAFF
TRBV12-3/TRBV12-4	-	TRBJ1-1	-	TGTGCCAGCAGTTTGGAGGTGAACACTGAAGCTTTCTTT	CASSLEVNTEAFF
TRBV5-6	-	TRBJ2-7	TRBD2	TGTGCCAGCAGGAACCTAGCGGGAGGCTACGAGCAGTACTTC	CASRNLAGGYEQYF
TRBV11-2	-	TRBJ1-6	-	TGTGCCAGCAGCTTTTCAGGGGATAATTCACCCCTCCACTTT	CASSFSGDNSPLHF
TRBV27	-	TRBJ2-5	TRBD2	TGTGCCAGCAGTCAAGAAGGACTAGGGGAAGAGACCCAGTACTTC	CASSQEGLGEETQYF
TRBV30	-	TRBJ2-2	-	TGTGCCTGTTCGAATGGGGGGAACACCGGGGAGCTGTTTTTT	CACSNGGNTGELFF
TRBV6-5	-	TRBJ1-1	TRBD1	TGTGCCAGCAGTTCCCGGGACAGGGTTGGTGAAGCTTTCTTT	CASSSRDRVGEAFF
TRBV5-1	-	TRBJ1-1	-	TGCGCCAGCAGCTTGGCGCAGGGCACTGAAGCTTTCTTT	CASSLAQGTEAFF
TRBV5-1	-	TRBJ2-1	-	TGCGCCAGCAGCTTGGCCGGAAACAATGAGCAGTTCTTC	CASSLAGNNEQFF
TRBV18	once	TRBJ1-3	-	TGTGCCAGCTCACCAGTGGTTGCGGGAAACACCATATATTTT	CASSPVVAGNTIYF
TRBV27	-	TRBJ2-1	TRBD2	TGTGCCAGCTCTATCCGGGTACTAGCGGGAGAAAATGAGCAGTTCTTC	CASSIRVLAGENEQFF
TRBV6-6	-	TRBJ1-6	-	TGTGCCAGCAGTCCACGGACTGTTTATAATTCACCCCTCCACTTT	CASSPRTVYNSPLHF
TRBV5-1	-	TRBJ2-5	TRBD1	TGCGCCAGCAGCCCCGGGACAGGTATTACGACCCAGTACTTC	CASSPGTGITTQYF
TRBV5-4	-	TRBJ2-5	-	TGTGCCAGCAGCTTGGTTAGCGGCCAAGAGACCCAGTACTTC	CASSLVSGQETQYF
TRBV3-1/TRBV3-2	-	TRBJ1-1	-	TGTGCCAGCAGCCAAGCCCTTTTGAACCAGGGAGCTTTCTTT	CASSQALLNQGAFF
TRBV27	-	TRBJ2-1	TRBD2	TGTGCCAGCAGCCGGGGACTAGCCAGAGGAAATGAGCAGTTCTTC	CASSRGLARGNEQFF
TRBV9	-	TRBJ1-6	TRBD1	TGTGCCAGCAGCGTGGGACAGGGTGATTCACCCCTCCACTTT	CASSVGQGDSPLHF
TRBV7-6	-	TRBJ2-7	TRBD2	TGTGCCAGCAGCCCCCTCGGACTAGGCGACGAGCAGTACTTC	CASSPLGLGDEQYF
TRBV19	-	TRBJ2-4	TRBD2	TGTGCCAGTATCACCCCTAGCGGGCAAGCCAAAAACATTCAGTACTTC	CASITPSGQAKNIQYF
TRBV11-3	-	TRBJ1-2	-	TGTGCCAGCAGCTTAGAAGGCAACCCCGGAGGCCATGGCTACACCTTC	CASSLEGNPGGHGYTF
TRBV7-9	-	TRBJ2-5	TRBD1	TGTGCCAGCAGCTCACACCGGGGACAGGGGTGGGAGACCCAGTACTTC	CASSSHRGQGWETQYF
TRBV5-1	once	TRBJ1-1	-	TGCGCCAGCAGCGAGGGACTGCAGAGAGGTACTGAAGCTTTCTTT	CASSEGLQRGTEAFF
TRBV2	few	TRBJ1-6	-	TGTGCCAGCAGGGCCAGGGAGATGGGCTCACCCCTCCACTTT	CASRAREMGSPLHF
TRBV11-2	once	TRBJ2-1	TRBD2	TGTGCCAGCAGCGGTGTAGGCGGGAGGGCCCTTTACAATGAGCAGTTCTTC	CASSGVGGRALYNEQFF
TRBV6-2/TRBV6-3	-	TRBJ2-7	-	TGTGCCAGCAGTGCCGGGTCCTCGTACGAGCAGTACTTC	CASSAGSSYEQYF
TRBV7-9	-	TRBJ1-5	-	TGTGCCAGCAGCCCCGGGACACTGTATAGCAATCAGCCCCAGCATTTT	CASSPGTLYSNQPQHF
TRBV18	-	TRBJ2-1	TRBD2	TGTGCCAGCTCACCAGGGACTAGCGTCAATGAGCAGTTCTTC	CASSPGTSVNEQFF
TRBV5-1	-	TRBJ2-7	TRBD2	TGCGCCAGCAGCTTCGGGACTAGCGTCCCAAATCCCTACGAGCAGTACTTC	CASSFGTSVPNPYEQYF
TRBV10-1	-	TRBJ1-1	-	TGCGCCTCGAAGGGGACGGGGAACACTGAAGCTTTCTTT	CASKGTGNTEAFF
TRBV19	once	TRBJ1-5	TRBD1	TGTGCCAGTAGTATAGCAGTCGGGACAGGGCGATTTTTTGGTCAGCCCCAGCATTTT	CASSIAVGTGRFFGQPQHF
TRBV4-2	-	TRBJ1-2	TRBD1	TGTGCCAGCAGCCAAGTTCACGGACAGGGGGCTTGGAGTGGCTACACCTTC	CASSQVHGQGAWSGYTF
TRBV19	-	TRBJ2-1	-	TGTGCCAGTAGTATATTTCAGGAGCAGTTCTTC	CASSIFQEQFF
TRBV27	few	TRBJ1-1	-	TGTGCCAGCAGTTTCCTTCCAGGGGAGACTGAAGCTTTCTTT	CASSFLPGETEAFF
TRBV12-3/TRBV12-4	few	TRBJ1-1	-	TGTGCCAGCAGCCGAACAGTGAACACTGAAGCTTTCTTT	CASSRTVNTEAFF
TRBV11-3	-	TRBJ2-7	-	TGTGCCAGCAGCTTAGGCCTTTGGGACGAGCAGTACTTC	CASSLGLWDEQYF
TRBV4-3	few	TRBJ2-1	-	TGCGCCAGCAGCCAGACCATTGGGGGGATGAATGAGCAGTTCTTC	CASSQTIGGMNEQFF
TRBV20-1	-	TRBJ1-3	-	TGCAGTGCCAACTCTGGAAACACCATATATTTT	CSANSGNTIYF
TRBV13	-	TRBJ2-7	TRBD2	TGTGCCAGCACCCTGGGGGGGGAACGGTACTTC	CASTLGGERYF
TRBV5-8	-	TRBJ2-1	TRBD2	TGTGCCAGCAGCGCGGACCCCACCAGACTAGCGGGGATTCCTGGGGAGCAGTTCTTC	CASSADPTRLAGIPGEQFF
TRBV7-2	-	TRBJ2-7	-	TGTGCCAGCACCCTAGGGGGGGCGGGTAGGGAGTACTTC	CASTLGGAGREYF
TRBV30	-	TRBJ2-1	-	TGTGCCTGGGACCCCACGGGGAGCTCCTACAATGAGCAGTTCTTC	CAWDPTGSSYNEQFF
TRBV5-1	few	TRBJ2-1	TRBD2	TGCGCCAGCAGCTGGATGGACAAAGCGGGGGATGAGCAGTTCTTC	CASSWMDKAGDEQFF
TRBV7-9	few	TRBJ1-2	-	TGTGCCAGCAGTGTCAACTATGGCTACACCTTC	CASSVNYGYTF